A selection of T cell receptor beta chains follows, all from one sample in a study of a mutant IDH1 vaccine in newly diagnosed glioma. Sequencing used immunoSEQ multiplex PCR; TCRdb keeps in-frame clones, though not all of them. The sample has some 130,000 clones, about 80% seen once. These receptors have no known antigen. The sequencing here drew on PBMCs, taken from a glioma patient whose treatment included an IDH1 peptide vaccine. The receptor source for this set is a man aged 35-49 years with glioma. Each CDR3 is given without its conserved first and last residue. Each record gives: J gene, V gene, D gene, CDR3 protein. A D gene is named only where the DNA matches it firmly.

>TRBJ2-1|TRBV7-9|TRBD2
ASSLAASGGEQF
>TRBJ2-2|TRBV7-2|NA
ASSLEGIPTGELF
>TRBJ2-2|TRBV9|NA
ASSVITGELF
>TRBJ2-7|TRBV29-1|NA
SVTDGTYEQY
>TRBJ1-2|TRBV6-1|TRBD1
ASSESTGEHGYT
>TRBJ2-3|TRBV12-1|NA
ASSFKGPDTQY
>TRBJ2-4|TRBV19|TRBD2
ASSMLAGIAKNIQY
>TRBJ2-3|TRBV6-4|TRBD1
ASSPASGGAGTDTQY
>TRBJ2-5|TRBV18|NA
ASSPTGAGLGAQY
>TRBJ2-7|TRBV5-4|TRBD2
ASSPGAGGGYEQY
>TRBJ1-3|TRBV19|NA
ASSMVRGLGSGNTIY
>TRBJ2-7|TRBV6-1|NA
ASSGGRGAREQY
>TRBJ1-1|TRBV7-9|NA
ASSLLPNTEAF
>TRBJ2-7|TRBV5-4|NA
ASSSGTASYEQY
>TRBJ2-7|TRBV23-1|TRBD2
ASSHPGLAVYEQY
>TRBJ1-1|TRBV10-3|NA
AISTGHPPTEAF
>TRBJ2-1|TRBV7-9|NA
ASSLGRTNEQF
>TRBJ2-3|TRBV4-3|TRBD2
ASSQDPLAGDTQY
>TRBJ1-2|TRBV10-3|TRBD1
AIRQGANYGYT
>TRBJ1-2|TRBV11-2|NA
ASSLARVENYGYT
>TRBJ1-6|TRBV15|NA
ATSRDAGRTNSPLH
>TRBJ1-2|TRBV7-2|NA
ASSSWGAVGLGYGYT
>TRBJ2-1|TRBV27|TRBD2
ASSLTSGGGNEQF
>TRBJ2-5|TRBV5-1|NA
ASSLVGQETQY
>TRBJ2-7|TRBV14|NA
ASSPTVLSYEQY
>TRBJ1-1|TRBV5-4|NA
ASSFGGGNTEAF
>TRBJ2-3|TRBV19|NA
ASIGGNTDTQY
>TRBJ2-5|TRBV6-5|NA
ASSQDSETQY
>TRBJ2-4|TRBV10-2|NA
ASSQSGIQY
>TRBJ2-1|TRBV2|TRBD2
ASTGGPSWNEQF